These T cell receptor beta chains were read from a single sample in a study of blood T cell repertoires in COVID-19. Assay used: immunoSEQ multiplex PCR; TCRdb lists only in-frame clones, some missing. The profile shows 19,000 or so clones, approximately 83% of them singletons. Material: peripheral blood. These receptors were obtained from a human donor in a cohort sampled during active COVID-19. Both conserved end residues are part of each CDR3. A D gene is named only where the DNA matches it firmly. The size entry is marked missing in some rows and otherwise reads once, few, many or a size class.

v_call	j_call	d_call	clone_size	cdr3_nt	cdr3_aa
TRBV6-5	TRBJ2-1	TRBD2	-	TGTGCCAGCAGAGTACTAGCGGGGGGATCCAATGAGCAGTTCTTC	CASRVLAGGSNEQFF
TRBV5-1	TRBJ1-1	-	-	TGCGCCAGCAGCTATGGGGGGGTGCGAGACACTGAAGCTTTCTTT	CASSYGGVRDTEAFF
TRBV30	TRBJ1-3	TRBD1	-	TGTGCCTGGAAGACAGGGGGCGCGTATGGAAACACCATATATTTT	CAWKTGGAYGNTIYF
TRBV7-6	TRBJ1-4	TRBD1	-	TGTGCCAGCAGCTTCTATGGACAGGGGGCAAGGGAAAAACTGTTTTTT	CASSFYGQGAREKLFF
TRBV6-6	TRBJ1-2	TRBD1	-	TGTGCCAGCAGTTACGGTGGGGGACAGGGGTCCGGCTACACCTTC	CASSYGGGQGSGYTF
TRBV19	TRBJ1-2	-	-	TGTGCCAGTATAGACTTGTCGCAAACTGGCTACACCTTC	CASIDLSQTGYTF
TRBV10-3	TRBJ1-6	-	-	TGTGCCATCCAGGACACTTTATCTTCACCCCTCCACTTT	CAIQDTLSSPLHF
TRBV25-1	TRBJ1-5	TRBD1	-	TGTGCCAGCAGTGGTGGGGCCAGGGGGGCCTATCAGCCCCAGCATTTT	CASSGGARGAYQPQHF
TRBV6-2/TRBV6-3	TRBJ2-7	TRBD1	-	TGTGCCAGCAGCCTGGGACAGCTCTACGAGCAGTACTTC	CASSLGQLYEQYF
TRBV12-2	TRBJ1-4	-	-	TGTGCAAGTCGTCAGGGGGCGAGGTGGGAAAAACTGTTTTTT	CASRQGARWEKLFF
TRBV19	TRBJ2-7	-	-	TGTGCCAGTAGTATGTCGGGGAACTCCTACGAGCAGTACTTC	CASSMSGNSYEQYF
TRBV12-3/TRBV12-4	TRBJ1-2	-	-	TGTGCCAGCAGTTTGTACAGGAACTATGGCTACACCTTC	CASSLYRNYGYTF
TRBV6-5	TRBJ1-5	-	-	TGTGCCAGCAGGGCCAGGAGCAATCAGCCCCAGCATTTT	CASRARSNQPQHF
TRBV3-1/TRBV3-2	TRBJ1-4	-	-	TGTGCCAGCAGTTCCTCTCTTGCAACTAATGAAAAACTGTTTTTT	CASSSSLATNEKLFF
TRBV5-1	TRBJ1-1	-	-	TGCGCCAGCAGCTTATTATCGGGGGACACTGAAGCTTTCTTT	CASSLLSGDTEAFF
TRBV6-1	TRBJ1-1	-	-	TGTGCCAGCAGTGAAGGAGGTACTGAAGCTTTCTTT	CASSEGGTEAFF
TRBV27	TRBJ2-1	-	-	TGTGCCAGCAGACTAGGACTACTAGACTCCTACAATGAGCAGTTCTTC	CASRLGLLDSYNEQFF
TRBV29-1	TRBJ2-7	TRBD2	-	TGCAGCGTTGAAGGGATAGCGGGGGCCTCAATCTACGAGCAGTACTTC	CSVEGIAGASIYEQYF
TRBV19	TRBJ1-5	TRBD1	-	TGTGCCAGTAGTATACAAGGGGGCGCAACCAATCAGCCCCAGCATTTT	CASSIQGGATNQPQHF
TRBV3-1/TRBV3-2	TRBJ2-1	-	few	TGTGCCAGCAGCCACTTAACTAGTATTTCCTACAATGAGCAGTTCTTC	CASSHLTSISYNEQFF
TRBV19	TRBJ2-4	TRBD1	-	TGTGCCAGTAACCAAGGACAGGGAGGAAACATTCAGTACTTC	CASNQGQGGNIQYF
TRBV19	TRBJ1-2	TRBD1	few	TGTGCCAGTAGTACAACCGGGACAGGGGGATTTTCTAACTATGGCTACACCTTC	CASSTTGTGGFSNYGYTF
TRBV28	TRBJ2-7	TRBD1	-	TGTGCCAGCAGTTTAGATAGGGACAGGGTCTTTGGATCCTACGAGCAGTACTTC	CASSLDRDRVFGSYEQYF
TRBV10-2	TRBJ1-5	-	-	TGCGCCAGCAGGGGTGGGGCAGGTCAGCCCCAGCATTTT	CASRGGAGQPQHF
TRBV7-9	TRBJ1-1	TRBD1	once	TGTGCCAGCAGCTGGCAGGGGGCAGACACTGAAGCTTTCTTT	CASSWQGADTEAFF
TRBV5-1	TRBJ2-3	TRBD1	-	TGCGCCAGCAGCTTGGGAGGGGGCGGTACGCAGTATTTT	CASSLGGGGTQYF
TRBV7-2	TRBJ2-5	TRBD2	-	TGTGCCAGCAGCTCCAACGGACTAGCGGGGGGTGAGACCCAGTACTTC	CASSSNGLAGGETQYF
TRBV20-1	TRBJ1-6	TRBD1	-	TGCAGTGCTAGTCTCGACAGGGACAATTCACCCCTCCACTTT	CSASLDRDNSPLHF
TRBV24-1	TRBJ2-7	-	-	TGTGCCACCAGTGATACTCTAAAGGAGGAGCAGTACTTC	CATSDTLKEEQYF
TRBV19	TRBJ1-1	-	-	TGTGCCAGTAGTATAGGTCGGAACAGAATGAACACTGAAGCTTTCTTT	CASSIGRNRMNTEAFF
TRBV4-2	TRBJ2-5	-	-	TGTGCCAGCAGCCAGGGTCTAGGGGGGACCCAGTACTTC	CASSQGLGGTQYF
TRBV29-1	TRBJ2-3	TRBD2	-	TGCAGCGTCTTAGCGGGCGGCACAGATACGCAGTATTTT	CSVLAGGTDTQYF
TRBV6-5	TRBJ1-6	TRBD1	once	TGTGCCAGCAGCGCAACAGGGGGCCTTAATTCACCCCTCCACTTT	CASSATGGLNSPLHF
TRBV7-2	TRBJ2-1	TRBD1	-	TGTGCCAGCAGCTTAGCGATTCTAGCCAGGGGGCGGAATGAGCAGTTCTTC	CASSLAILARGRNEQFF
TRBV7-9	TRBJ1-1	TRBD1	-	TGTGCCAGCAGCTTAGGTGGGGACAGGGCGGCTTTCTTT	CASSLGGDRAAFF
TRBV4-1	TRBJ2-5	TRBD1	once	TGCGCCAGCAGCCAGCCGGACAGGCAGAGGGAGACCCAGTACTTC	CASSQPDRQRETQYF
TRBV7-6	TRBJ2-3	TRBD1	-	TGTGCCAGCAGCTATCGACAGGGGCCAAGCACAGATACGCAGTATTTT	CASSYRQGPSTDTQYF
TRBV19	TRBJ2-6	-	-	TGTGCCAGTAGTATAGATCCCCTCTCTGGGGCCAACGTCCTGACTTTC	CASSIDPLSGANVLTF
TRBV29-1	TRBJ2-1	TRBD1	once	TGCAGCGCGACAGGGGGGATGTTAAATGAGCAGTTCTTC	CSATGGMLNEQFF
TRBV4-3	TRBJ2-3	TRBD2	-	TGCGCCAGCAGCCGACGGACTAGCGGGGACCCCACAGATACGCAGTATTTT	CASSRRTSGDPTDTQYF
TRBV18	TRBJ2-3	-	-	TGTGCCAGCTCACGGCCCCAAAATGCGCAGTATTTT	CASSRPQNAQYF
TRBV29-1	TRBJ1-4	-	-	TGCAGCGTTGCCGACAGTGCAACTAATGAAAAACTGTTTTTT	CSVADSATNEKLFF
TRBV28	TRBJ1-6	-	-	TGTGCCAGCAGGCGAAGGGGCTACAGCTCCTATAATTCACCCCTCCACTTT	CASRRRGYSSYNSPLHF
TRBV6-1	TRBJ1-6	-	-	TGTGCCAGCAGTGAAGTCGGCGGGAGCTCCTATAATTCACCCCTCCACTTT	CASSEVGGSSYNSPLHF
TRBV5-1	TRBJ1-1	-	-	TGCGCCAGCAGCTTGGAATTTAGGGGCACTGAAGCTTTCTTT	CASSLEFRGTEAFF
TRBV7-9	TRBJ1-1	-	-	TGTGCCAGCAGCTTAACTGAGGCTAACACTGAAGCTTTCTTT	CASSLTEANTEAFF
TRBV9	TRBJ1-3	TRBD1	-	TGTGCCAGCAGCGGACGACAGGGGGCGGGTGGAAACACCATATATTTT	CASSGRQGAGGNTIYF
TRBV2	TRBJ1-2	TRBD1	-	TGTGCCAGCAGGCGACAGGGGGCAGACTATGGCTACACCTTC	CASRRQGADYGYTF
TRBV2	TRBJ2-1	TRBD1	once	TGTGCCAGCAGGATTAACAGGGGATACAATGAGCAGTTCTTC	CASRINRGYNEQFF
TRBV4-2	TRBJ2-5	-	-	TGTGCCAGCAGCCAAGCGTCGGGGCAAGAGACCCAGTACTTC	CASSQASGQETQYF
TRBV7-9	TRBJ2-3	TRBD2	-	TGTGCCACCACATGGGAGGGGAGCACAGATACGCAGTATTTT	CATTWEGSTDTQYF
TRBV4-1	TRBJ2-2	TRBD2	-	TGCGCCAGCAGCCCAGGCGGCCTAGCGGGGGGTTCCAGGGGTGGTGGGGAGCTGTTTTTT	CASSPGGLAGGSRGGGELFF
TRBV19	TRBJ1-1	-	-	TGTGCCAGTAGTATAATCGGGACCGGGGGTACTGAAGCTTTCTTT	CASSIIGTGGTEAFF